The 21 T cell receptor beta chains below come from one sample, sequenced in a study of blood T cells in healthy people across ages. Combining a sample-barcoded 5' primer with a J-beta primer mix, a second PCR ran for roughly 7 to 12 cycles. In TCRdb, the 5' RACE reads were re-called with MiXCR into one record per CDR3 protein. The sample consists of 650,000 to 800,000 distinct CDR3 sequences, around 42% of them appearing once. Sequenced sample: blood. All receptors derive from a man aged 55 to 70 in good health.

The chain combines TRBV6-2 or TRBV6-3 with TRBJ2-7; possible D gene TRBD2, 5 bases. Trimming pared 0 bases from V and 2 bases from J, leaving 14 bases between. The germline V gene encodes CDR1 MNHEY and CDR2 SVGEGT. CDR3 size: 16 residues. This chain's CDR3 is CASSYSGARLTYEQYF. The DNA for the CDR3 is TGTGCCAGCAGTTACTCAGGAGCAAGACTAACCTACGAGCAGTACTTC.

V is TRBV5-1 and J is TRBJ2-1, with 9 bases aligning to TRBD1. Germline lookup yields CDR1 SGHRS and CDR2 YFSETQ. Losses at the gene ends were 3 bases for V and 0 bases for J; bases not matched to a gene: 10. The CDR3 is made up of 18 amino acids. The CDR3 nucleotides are TGCGCCAGCAGCTCCGGGACAGGGTTTAAGAGCTCCTACAATGAGCAGTTCTTC. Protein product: CASSSGTGFKSSYNEQFF.

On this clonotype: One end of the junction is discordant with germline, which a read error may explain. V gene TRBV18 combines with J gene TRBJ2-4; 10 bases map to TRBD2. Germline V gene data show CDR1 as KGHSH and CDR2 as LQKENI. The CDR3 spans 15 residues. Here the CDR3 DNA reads TGTGCCAGCTCGCCACGAGCGGGAGGGCCGAACATTCAGTACTTC. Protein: CASSPRAGGPNIQYF.

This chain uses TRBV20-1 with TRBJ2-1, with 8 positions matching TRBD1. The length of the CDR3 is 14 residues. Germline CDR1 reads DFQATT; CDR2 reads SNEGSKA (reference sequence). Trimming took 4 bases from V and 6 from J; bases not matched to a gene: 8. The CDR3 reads CSATDRGRGNEQFF. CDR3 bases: TGCAGTGCTACCGACAGGGGAAGGGGCAATGAGCAGTTCTTC.

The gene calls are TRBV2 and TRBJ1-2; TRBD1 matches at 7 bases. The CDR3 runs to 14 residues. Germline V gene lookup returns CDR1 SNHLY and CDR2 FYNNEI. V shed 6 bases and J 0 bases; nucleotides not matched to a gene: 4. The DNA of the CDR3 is TGTGCCAGCAGGGGGGACAGCACTAACTATGGCTACACCTTC. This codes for CASRGDSTNYGYTF.

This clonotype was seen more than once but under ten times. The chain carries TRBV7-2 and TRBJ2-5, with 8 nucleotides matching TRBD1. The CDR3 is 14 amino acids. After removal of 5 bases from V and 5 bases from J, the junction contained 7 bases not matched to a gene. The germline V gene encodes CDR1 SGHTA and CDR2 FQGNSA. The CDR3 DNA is TGTGCCAGCAGCCAAAGGACAGGGTTGGAGACCCAGTACTTC. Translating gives CASSQRTGLETQYF.

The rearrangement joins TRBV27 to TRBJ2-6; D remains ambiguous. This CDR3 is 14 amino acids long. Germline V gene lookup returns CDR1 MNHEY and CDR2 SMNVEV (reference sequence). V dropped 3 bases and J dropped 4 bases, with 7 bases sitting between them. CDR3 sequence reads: CASSFGMGANVLTF. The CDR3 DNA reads TGTGCCAGCAGTTTCGGCATGGGGGCCAACGTCCTGACTTTC. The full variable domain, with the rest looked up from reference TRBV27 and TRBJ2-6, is EAQVTQNPRYLITVTGKKLTVTCSQNMNHEYMSWYRQDPGLGLRQIYYSMNVEVTDKGDVPEGYKVSRKEKRNFPLILESPSPNQTSLYFCASSFGMGANVLTFGAGSRLTVL.

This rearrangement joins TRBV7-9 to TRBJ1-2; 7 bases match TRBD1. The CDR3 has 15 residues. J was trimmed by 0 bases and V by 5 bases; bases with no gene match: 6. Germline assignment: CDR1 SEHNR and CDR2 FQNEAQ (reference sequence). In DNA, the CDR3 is TGTGCCAGCAGCCCGACAGGGAATCCTAACTATGGCTACACCTTC. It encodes CASSPTGNPNYGYTF.

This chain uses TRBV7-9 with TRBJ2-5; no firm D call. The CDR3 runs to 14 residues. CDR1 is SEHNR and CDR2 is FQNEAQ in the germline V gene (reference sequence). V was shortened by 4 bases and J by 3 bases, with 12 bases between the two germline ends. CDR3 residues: CASSSAGSKETQYF. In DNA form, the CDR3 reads TGTGCCAGCAGCTCCGCTGGGTCCAAAGAGACCCAGTACTTC.

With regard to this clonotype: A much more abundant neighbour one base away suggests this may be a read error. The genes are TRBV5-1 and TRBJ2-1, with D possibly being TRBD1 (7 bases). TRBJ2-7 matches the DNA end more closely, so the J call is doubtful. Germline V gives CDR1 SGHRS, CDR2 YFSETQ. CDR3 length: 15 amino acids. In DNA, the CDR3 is TGCGCCAGCAGCTCGGAGGGGGCTGGGTACAATGAGCAGTACTTC. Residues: CASSSEGAGYNEQYF.

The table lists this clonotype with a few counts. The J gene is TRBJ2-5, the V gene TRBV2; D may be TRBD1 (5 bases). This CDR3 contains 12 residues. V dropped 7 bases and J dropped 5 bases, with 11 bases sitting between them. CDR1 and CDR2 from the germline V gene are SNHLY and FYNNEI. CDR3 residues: CASNDRWETQYF. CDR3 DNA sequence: TGTGCCAGCAATGACAGATGGGAGACCCAGTACTTC.

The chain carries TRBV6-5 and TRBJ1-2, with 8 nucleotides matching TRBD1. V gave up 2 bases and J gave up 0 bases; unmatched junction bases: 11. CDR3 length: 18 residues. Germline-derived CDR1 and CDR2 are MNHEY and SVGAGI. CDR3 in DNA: TGTGCCAGCAGTTACGATCTCGGACAGGGACAAACTAACTATGGCTACACCTTC. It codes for CASSYDLGQGQTNYGYTF.

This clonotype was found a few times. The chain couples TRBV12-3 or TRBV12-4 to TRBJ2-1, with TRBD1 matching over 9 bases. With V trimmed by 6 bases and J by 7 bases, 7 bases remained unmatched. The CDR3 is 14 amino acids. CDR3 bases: TGTGCCAGCAGCAGAAGGACAGGGGTTAATGAGCAGTTCTTC. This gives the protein CASSRRTGVNEQFF.

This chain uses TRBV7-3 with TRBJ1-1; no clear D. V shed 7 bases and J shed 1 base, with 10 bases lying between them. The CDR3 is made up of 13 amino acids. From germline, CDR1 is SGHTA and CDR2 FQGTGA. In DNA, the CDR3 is TGTGCCAGCAAGACGGACGGGAACACTGAAGCTTTCTTT. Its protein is CASKTDGNTEAFF. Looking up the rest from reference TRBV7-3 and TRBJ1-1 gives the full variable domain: GAGVSQTPSNKVTEKGKYVELRCDPISGHTALYWYRQSLGQGPEFLIYFQGTGAADDSGLPNDRFFAVRPEGSVSTLKIQRTERGDSAVYLCASKTDGNTEAFFGQGTRLTVV.

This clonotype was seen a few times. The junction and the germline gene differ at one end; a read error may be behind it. The DNA for the CDR3 is TGCGCCAGCACCTTGGGACCCCAAGAGACCCAGTACTTC. Its protein is CASTLGPQETQYF. The V gene is TRBV5-1, the J gene TRBJ2-5; D possibly matches TRBD1 or TRBD2 (5 bases each). Per germline, CDR1 SGHRS and CDR2 YFSETQ. The CDR3 spans 13 residues.

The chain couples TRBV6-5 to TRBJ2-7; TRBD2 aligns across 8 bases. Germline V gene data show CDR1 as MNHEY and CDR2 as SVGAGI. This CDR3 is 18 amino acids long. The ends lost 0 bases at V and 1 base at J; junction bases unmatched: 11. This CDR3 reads CASSYSIAGGELSYEQYF. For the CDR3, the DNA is TGTGCCAGCAGTTACTCGATCGCGGGGGGCGAACTTTCCTACGAGCAGTACTTC.

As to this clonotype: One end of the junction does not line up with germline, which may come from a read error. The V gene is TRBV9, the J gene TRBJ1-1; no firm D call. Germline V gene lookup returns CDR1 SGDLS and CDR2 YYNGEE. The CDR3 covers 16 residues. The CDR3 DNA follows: TGTGCCAGCAGCCTCCAATCGGATGTCGGGAACACTGGAGCTTTCTTT. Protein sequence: CASSLQSDVGNTGAFF.

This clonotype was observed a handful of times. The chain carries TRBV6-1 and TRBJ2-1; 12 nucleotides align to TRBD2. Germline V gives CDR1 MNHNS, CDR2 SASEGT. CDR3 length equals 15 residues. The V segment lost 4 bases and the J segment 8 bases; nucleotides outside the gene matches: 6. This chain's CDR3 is CASSATSGGLYEQFF. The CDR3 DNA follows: TGTGCCAGCAGTGCCACTAGCGGGGGGCTGTATGAGCAGTTCTTC.

CDR3 sequence reads: CASTLGTGGYTF. CDR3 bases: TGTGCCAGCACTCTCGGGACAGGAGGCTACACCTTC. The V gene is TRBV5-4, the J gene TRBJ1-2; TRBD1 matches at 8 bases. Germline V gene lookup returns CDR1 SGHNT and CDR2 YYREEE (reference sequence). V gave up 6 bases and J gave up 8 bases; unmatched junction bases: 6. The CDR3 is 12 residues long.

DNA for the CDR3: TGCGCCAGCAGCCAAGATGGAGCGGGACGGCTCAATGAAAAACTGTTTTTT. Encoded protein: CASSQDGAGRLNEKLFF. The chain is built from TRBV4-1 and TRBJ1-4; D possibly corresponds to TRBD1 (5 bases). Germline V CDR1 and CDR2: MGHRA, YSYEKL. The CDR3 has 17 residues. V lost 0 bases and J lost 5, with 16 bases in between.

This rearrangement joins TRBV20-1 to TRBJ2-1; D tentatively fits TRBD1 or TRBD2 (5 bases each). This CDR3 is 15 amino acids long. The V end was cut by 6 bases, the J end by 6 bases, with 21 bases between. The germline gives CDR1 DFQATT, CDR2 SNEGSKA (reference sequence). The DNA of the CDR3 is TGCAGTGCAAACAAACCGGGACGAGCACTCAATGAGCAGTTCTTC. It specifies CSANKPGRALNEQFF.